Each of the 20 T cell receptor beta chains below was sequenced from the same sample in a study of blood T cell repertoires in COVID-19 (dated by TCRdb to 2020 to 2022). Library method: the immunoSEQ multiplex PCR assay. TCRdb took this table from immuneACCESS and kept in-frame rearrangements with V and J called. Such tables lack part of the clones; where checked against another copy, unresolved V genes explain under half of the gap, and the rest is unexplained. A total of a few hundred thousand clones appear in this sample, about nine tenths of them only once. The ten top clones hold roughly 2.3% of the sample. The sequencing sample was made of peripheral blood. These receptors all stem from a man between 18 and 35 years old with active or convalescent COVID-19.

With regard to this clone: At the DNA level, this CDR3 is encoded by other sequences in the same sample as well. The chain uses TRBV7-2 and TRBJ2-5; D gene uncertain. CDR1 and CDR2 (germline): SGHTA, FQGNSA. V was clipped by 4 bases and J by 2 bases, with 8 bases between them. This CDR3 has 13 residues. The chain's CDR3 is CASSYRVQETQYF. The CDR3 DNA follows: TGTGCCAGCAGCTACAGAGTTCAAGAGACCCAGTACTTC.

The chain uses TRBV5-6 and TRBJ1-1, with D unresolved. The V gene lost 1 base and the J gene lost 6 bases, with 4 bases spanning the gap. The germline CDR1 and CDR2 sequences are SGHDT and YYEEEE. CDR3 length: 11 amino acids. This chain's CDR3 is CASSLTAEAFF. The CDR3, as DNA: TGTGCCAGCAGCTTGACGGCTGAAGCTTTCTTT.

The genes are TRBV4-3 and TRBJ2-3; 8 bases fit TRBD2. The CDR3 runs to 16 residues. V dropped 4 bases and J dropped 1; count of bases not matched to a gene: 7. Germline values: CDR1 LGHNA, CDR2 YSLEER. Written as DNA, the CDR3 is TGCGCCAGCAGCCGGATCGGGGGGGCGGGCACAGATACGCAGTATTTT. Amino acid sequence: CASSRIGGAGTDTQYF.

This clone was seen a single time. The CDR3 reads CASSQGEEETQYF. CDR3 DNA: TGTGCCAGCAGCCAAGGGGAGGAAGAGACCCAGTACTTC. The chain links TRBV3-1 (or the pseudogene TRBV3-2) to TRBJ2-5, with D possibly matching TRBD2 (6 bases). Looked up from germline, CDR1 is LGHDT and CDR2 is YNNKEL (reference sequence). The V end was cut by 1 base, the J end by 3 bases, with 6 bases between. The CDR3 consists of 13 residues.

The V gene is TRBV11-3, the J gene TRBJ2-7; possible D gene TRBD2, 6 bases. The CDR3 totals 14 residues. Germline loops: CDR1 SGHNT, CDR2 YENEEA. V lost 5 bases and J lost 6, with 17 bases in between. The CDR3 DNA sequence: TGTGCCAGCAGCCTCGTTAGCGGAAACGGCGAGCAGTACTTC. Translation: CASSLVSGNGEQYF.

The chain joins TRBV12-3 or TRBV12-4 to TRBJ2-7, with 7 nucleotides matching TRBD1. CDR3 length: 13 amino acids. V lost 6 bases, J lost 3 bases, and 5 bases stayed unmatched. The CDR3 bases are TGTGCCAGCAGGTGGACAGGTTTCTACGAGCAGTACTTC. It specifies CASRWTGFYEQYF.

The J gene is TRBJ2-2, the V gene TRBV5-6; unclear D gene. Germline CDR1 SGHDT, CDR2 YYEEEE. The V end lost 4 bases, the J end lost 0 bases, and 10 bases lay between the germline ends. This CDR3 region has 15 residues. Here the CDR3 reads CASSRGVTNTGELFF. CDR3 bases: TGTGCCAGCAGCCGCGGAGTAACGAACACCGGGGAGCTGTTTTTT.

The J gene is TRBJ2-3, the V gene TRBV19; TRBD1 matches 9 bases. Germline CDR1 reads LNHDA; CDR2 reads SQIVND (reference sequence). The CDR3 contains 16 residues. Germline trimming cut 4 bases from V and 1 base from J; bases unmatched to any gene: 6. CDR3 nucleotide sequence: TGTGCCAGTAGTAAACCCCGGGACAGGGGCACAGATACGCAGTATTTT. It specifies CASSKPRDRGTDTQYF.

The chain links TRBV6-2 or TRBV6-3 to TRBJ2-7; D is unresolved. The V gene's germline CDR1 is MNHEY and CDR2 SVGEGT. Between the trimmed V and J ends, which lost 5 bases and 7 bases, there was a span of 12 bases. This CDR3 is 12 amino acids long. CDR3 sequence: CASSQASWEQYF. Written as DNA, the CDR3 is TGTGCCAGCAGTCAAGCGTCTTGGGAGCAGTACTTC.

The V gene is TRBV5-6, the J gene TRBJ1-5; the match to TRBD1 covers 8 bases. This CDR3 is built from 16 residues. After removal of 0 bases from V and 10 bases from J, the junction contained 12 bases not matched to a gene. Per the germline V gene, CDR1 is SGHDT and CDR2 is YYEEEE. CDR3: CASSLGGGTGEFPQHF. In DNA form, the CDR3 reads TGTGCCAGCAGCTTGGGGGGCGGGACAGGCGAATTTCCCCAGCATTTT.

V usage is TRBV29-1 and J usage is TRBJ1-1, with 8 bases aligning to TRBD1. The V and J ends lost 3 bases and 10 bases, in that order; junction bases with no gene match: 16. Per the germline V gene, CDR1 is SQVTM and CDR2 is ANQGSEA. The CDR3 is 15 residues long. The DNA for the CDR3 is TGCAGCGTTGATGAAGGTGCCGGGACAGGAGGTGTAGCTTTCTTT. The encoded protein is CSVDEGAGTGGVAFF. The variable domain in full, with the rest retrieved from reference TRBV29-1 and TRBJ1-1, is SAVISQKPSRDICQRGTSLTIQCQVDSQVTMMFWYRQQPGQSLTLIATANQGSEATYESGFVIDKFPISRPNLTFSTLTVSNMSPEDSSIYLCSVDEGAGTGGVAFFGQGTRLTVV.

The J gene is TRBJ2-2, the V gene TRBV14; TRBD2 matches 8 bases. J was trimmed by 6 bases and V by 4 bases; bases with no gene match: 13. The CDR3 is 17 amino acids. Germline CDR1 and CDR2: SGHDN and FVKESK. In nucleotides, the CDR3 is TGTGCCAGCAGCCGCCCCGGCGGGGGGTCGACAGCCGGGGAGCTGTTTTTT. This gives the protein CASSRPGGGSTAGELFF.

As DNA, the CDR3 is TGTGCCAGCAGCCTGATAGCGGGAGGGCCCCCCGAGCAGTACTTC. It is translated as CASSLIAGGPPEQYF. This chain uses TRBV7-2 with TRBJ2-7; the match to TRBD2 covers 11 bases. Losses at the gene ends were 5 bases for V and 6 bases for J; bases not matched to a gene: 9. Germline loops: CDR1 SGHTA, CDR2 FQGNSA. This CDR3 comprises 15 residues.

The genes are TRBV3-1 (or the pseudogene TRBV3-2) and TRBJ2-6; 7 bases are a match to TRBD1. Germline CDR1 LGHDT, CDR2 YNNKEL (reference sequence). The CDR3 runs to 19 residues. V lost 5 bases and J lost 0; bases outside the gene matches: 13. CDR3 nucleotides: TGTGCCAGCAGCGCGAGGTCTACAGGGGCAATCTCTGGGGCCAACGTCCTGACTTTC. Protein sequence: CASSARSTGAISGANVLTF.

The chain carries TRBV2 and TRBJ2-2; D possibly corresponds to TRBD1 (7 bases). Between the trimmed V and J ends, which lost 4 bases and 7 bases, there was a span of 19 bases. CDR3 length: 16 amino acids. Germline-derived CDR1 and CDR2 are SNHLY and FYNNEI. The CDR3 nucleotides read TGTGCCAGCAGTGGACAGGGCGGGATGACGGGCGGGGAGCTGTTTTTT. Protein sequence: CASSGQGGMTGGELFF.

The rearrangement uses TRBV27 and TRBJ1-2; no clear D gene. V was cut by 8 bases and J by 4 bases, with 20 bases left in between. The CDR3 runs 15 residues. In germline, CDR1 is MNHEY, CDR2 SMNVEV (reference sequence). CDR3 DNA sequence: TGTGCCAGCTTACCTTTTGCGGCGGGTGGCTATGGCTACACCTTC. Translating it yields CASLPFAAGGYGYTF.

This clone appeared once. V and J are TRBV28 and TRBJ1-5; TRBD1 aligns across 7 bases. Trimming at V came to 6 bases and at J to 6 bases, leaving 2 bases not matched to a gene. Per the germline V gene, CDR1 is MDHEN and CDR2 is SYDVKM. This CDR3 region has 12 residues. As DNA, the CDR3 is TGTGCCAGCAGGACAGGGTTTCAGCCCCAGCATTTT. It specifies CASRTGFQPQHF.

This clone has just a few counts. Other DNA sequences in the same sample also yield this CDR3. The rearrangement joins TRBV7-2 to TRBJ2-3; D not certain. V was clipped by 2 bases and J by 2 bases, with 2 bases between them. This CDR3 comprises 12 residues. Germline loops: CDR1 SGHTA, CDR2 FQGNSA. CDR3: CASSLYTDTQYF. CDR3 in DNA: TGTGCCAGCAGCTTATACACAGATACGCAGTATTTT. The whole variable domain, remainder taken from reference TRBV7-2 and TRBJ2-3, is GAGVSQSPSNKVTEKGKDVELRCDPISGHTALYWYRQSLGQGLEFLIYFQGNSAPDKSGLPSDRFSAERTGGSVSTLTIQRTQQEDSAVYLCASSLYTDTQYFGPGTRLTVL.

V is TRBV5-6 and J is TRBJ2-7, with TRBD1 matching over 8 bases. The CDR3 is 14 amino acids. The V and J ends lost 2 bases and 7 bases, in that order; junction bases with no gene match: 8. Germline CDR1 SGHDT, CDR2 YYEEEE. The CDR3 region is CASSFQGAIGEQYF. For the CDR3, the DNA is TGTGCCAGCAGCTTCCAGGGGGCTATTGGGGAGCAGTACTTC. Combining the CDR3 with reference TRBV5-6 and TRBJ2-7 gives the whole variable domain DAGVTQSPTHLIKTRGQQVTLRCSPKSGHDTVSWYQQALGQGPQFIFQYYEEEERQRGNFPDRFSGHQFPNYSSELNVNALLLGDSALYLCASSFQGAIGEQYFGPGTRLTVT.

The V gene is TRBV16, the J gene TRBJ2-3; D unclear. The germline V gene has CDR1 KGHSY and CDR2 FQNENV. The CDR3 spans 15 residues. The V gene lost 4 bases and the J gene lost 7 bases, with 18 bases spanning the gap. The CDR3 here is CASSPSGGEAHTQYF. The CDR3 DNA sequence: TGTGCCAGCAGCCCCTCCGGTGGAGAGGCTCATACGCAGTATTTT.